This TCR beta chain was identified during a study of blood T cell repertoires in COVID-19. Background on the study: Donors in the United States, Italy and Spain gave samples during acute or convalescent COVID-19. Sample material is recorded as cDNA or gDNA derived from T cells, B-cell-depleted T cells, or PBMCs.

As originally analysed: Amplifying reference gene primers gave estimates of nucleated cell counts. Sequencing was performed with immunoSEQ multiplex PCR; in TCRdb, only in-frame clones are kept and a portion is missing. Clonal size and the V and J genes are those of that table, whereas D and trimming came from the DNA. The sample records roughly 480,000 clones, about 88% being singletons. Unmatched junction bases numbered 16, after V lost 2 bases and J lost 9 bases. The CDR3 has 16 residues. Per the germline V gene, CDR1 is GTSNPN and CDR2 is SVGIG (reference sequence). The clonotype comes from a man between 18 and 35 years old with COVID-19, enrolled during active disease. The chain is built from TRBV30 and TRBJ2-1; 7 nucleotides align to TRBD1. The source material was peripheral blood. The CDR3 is CAWSPMDRTLIPEQFF. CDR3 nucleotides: TGTGCCTGGAGTCCCATGGACAGGACATTAATACCTGAGCAGTTCTTC.